This T cell receptor beta chain was captured by sequencing in a study of blood T cell repertoires in COVID-19. Whole-study context: Sources were T cells, B-cell-depleted T cells, or PBMCs; the material itself was cDNA or gDNA.

Between the trimmed V and J ends, which lost 4 bases and 4 bases, there was a span of 13 bases. The CDR3 sequence is 13 residues long. The germline V gene has CDR1 GTSNPN and CDR2 SVGIG (reference sequence). Method: immunoSEQ multiplex PCR; TCRdb's copy keeps in-frame clones and lacks some. The table lists around 75,000 clones, around 79% of them singletons. The V call is TRBV30, the J call TRBJ1-2; D is unresolved. The receptor was derived from an elderly woman with active or convalescent COVID-19. The sequenced sample consisted of peripheral blood. The CDR3 loop reads CAWTLRGFYGYTF. In DNA form, the CDR3 reads TGTGCCTGGACCCTCCGAGGGTTCTATGGCTACACCTTC.